This T cell receptor (beta chain) originates from a study of blood T cell repertoires in COVID-19. For the study at large: T cells, B-cell-depleted T cells, or PBMCs supplied cDNA or gDNA.

In the original processing: Reference gene primer amplification yielded estimated nucleated cell counts. Sequencing was performed with immunoSEQ multiplex PCR; in TCRdb, only in-frame clones are kept and a portion is missing. The D gene and trimming were derived from the DNA, and the V and J assignments and clone size from that table. The sample holds 110,000 or so clones, about 89% seen once. This sequence was found in a human donor with acute or convalescent COVID-19. The donor label of this sample is uncertain. Specimen: peripheral blood.

The CDR3 sequence: CASSYSLNNEQFF. CDR3 nucleotides: TGTGCCAGCAGTTACAGCCTCAACAATGAGCAGTTCTTC. The chain has TRBV6-5 and TRBJ2-1, with unresolved D. Trimming cost V 2 bases and J 5 bases, with 7 bases left between them. This CDR3 region has 13 residues. The germline V gene encodes CDR1 MNHEY and CDR2 SVGAGI.